The sequence of this T cell receptor beta chain was determined in a study of T cells in Graves' hyperthyroidism and ophthalmopathy. CDR1 MDHEN and CDR2 SYDVKM come from the germline V gene. V lost 4 bases and J 0 bases, leaving 3 bases between the germline ends. The CDR3 extends over 12 amino acids. The table lists this clonotype with many counts. The source material, RNA transcripts, was used to amplify TCR beta CDR3 regions. An initial round of RT-PCR targeting the TCR CDR3 relied on the HTBI primer set. TCRdb called the multiplex PCR reads again in MiXCR, with one record for every CDR3 protein. The sample shows more than 350,000 distinct CDR3 sequences, about 16% of them seen only once.

The chain employs TRBV28 and TRBJ1-2; D gene ambiguous. The clonotype originates from a woman in her fifties or sixties with Graves' ophthalmopathy. Sequencing was carried out using blood. CDR3 DNA: TGTGCCAGCAGTTCCTCTAACTATGGCTACACCTTC. This translates into CASSSSNYGYTF.